This paragraph covers one TCR beta chain sequence. Its matching antigen is unknown. The germline V gene encodes CDR1 MDHEN and CDR2 SYDVKM. V shed 2 bases and J shed 8 bases, with 7 bases lying between them. The CDR3 has 13 residues. TCRdb keeps only in-frame clones here, not all; method: immunoSEQ multiplex PCR. The table has 130,000 or so clones, 80% to 95% seen once. The record originates from a study of T cell responses to AZD1222 COVID-19 vaccine. Findings of the study overall: In the spike-specific TCR repertoire, nearly half reportedly target unmutated variant regions. Sampling that yielded the repertoires occurred only after the peak T cell response.

The specimen comprised peripheral blood, sampled 28 days after the second AZD1222 dose. The V gene is TRBV28, the J gene TRBJ1-6, with D possibly being TRBD1 (5 bases). The receptor was isolated from an adult who received the AZD1222 COVID-19 vaccine. CDR3 sequence (DNA): TGTGCCAGCAGTTTAGCAGGGCATTCACCCCTCCACTTT. Its translation is CASSLAGHSPLHF.